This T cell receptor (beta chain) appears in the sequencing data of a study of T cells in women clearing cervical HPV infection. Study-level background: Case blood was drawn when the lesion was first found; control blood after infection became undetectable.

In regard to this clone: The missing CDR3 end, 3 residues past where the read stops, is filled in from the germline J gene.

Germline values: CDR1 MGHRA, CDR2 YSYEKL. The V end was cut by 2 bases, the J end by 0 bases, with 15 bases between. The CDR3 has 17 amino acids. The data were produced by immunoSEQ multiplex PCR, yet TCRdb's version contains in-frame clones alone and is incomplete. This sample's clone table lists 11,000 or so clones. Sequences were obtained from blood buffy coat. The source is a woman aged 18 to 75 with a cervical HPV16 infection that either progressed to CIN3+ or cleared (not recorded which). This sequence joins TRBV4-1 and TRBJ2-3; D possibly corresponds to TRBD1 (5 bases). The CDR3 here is CASSQQQVSPSTDTQYF. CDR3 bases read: TGCGCCAGCAGCCAACAACAGGTTTCTCCCAGCACAGATACG.